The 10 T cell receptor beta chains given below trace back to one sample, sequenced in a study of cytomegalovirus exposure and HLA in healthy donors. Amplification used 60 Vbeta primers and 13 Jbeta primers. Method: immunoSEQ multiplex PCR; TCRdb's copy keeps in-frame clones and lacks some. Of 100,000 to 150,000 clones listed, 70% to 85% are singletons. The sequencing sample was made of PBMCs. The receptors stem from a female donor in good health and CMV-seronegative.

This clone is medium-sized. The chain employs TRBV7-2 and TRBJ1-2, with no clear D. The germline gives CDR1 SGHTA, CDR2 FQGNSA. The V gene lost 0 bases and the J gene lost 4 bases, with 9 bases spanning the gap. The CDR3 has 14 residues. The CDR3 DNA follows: TGTGCCAGCAGCTTAGCACAGCTAAGCTATGGCTACACCTTC. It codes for CASSLAQLSYGYTF. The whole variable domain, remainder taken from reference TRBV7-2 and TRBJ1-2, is GAGVSQSPSNKVTEKGKDVELRCDPISGHTALYWYRQSLGQGLEFLIYFQGNSAPDKSGLPSDRFSAERTGGSVSTLTIQRTQQEDSAVYLCASSLAQLSYGYTFGSGTRLTVV.

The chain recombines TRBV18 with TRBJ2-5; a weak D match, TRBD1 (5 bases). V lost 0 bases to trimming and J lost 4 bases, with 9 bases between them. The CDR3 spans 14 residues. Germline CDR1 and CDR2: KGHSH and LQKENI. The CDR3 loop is CASSPPVRAETQYF. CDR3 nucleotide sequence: TGTGCCAGCTCACCACCAGTCAGGGCAGAGACCCAGTACTTC.

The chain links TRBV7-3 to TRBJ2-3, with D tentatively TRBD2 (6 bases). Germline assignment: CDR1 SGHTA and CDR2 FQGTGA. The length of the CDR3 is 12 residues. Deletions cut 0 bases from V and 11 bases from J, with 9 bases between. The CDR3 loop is CASSLTGTRQYF. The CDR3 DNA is TGTGCCAGCAGCTTAACCGGGACTCGGCAGTATTTT.

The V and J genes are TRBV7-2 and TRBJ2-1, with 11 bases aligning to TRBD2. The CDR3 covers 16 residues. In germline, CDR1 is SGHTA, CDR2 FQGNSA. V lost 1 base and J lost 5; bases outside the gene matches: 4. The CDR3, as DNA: TGTGCCAGCAGCTTAGTTGGGACTAGCGGAAACAATGAGCAGTTCTTC. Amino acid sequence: CASSLVGTSGNNEQFF.

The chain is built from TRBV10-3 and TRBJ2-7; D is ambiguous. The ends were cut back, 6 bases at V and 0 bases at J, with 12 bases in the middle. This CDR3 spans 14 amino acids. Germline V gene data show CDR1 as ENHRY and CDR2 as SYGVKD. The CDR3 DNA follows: TGTGCCATCAGCACAACAAGAAGCTCCTACGAGCAGTACTTC. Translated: CAISTTRSSYEQYF.

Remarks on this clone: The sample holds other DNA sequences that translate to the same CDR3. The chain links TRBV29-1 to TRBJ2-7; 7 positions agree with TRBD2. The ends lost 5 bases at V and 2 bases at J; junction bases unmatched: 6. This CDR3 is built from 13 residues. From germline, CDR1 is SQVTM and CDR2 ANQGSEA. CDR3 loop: CSVQAGRAYEQYF. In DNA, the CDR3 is TGCAGCGTTCAAGCGGGGAGAGCCTACGAGCAGTACTTC.

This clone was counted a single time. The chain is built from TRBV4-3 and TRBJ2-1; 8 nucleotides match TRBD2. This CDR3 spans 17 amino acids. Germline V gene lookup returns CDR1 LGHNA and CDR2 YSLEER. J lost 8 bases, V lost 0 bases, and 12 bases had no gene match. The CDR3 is CASSQDPASGSGDEQFF. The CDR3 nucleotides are TGCGCCAGCAGCCAAGATCCGGCTAGCGGGTCGGGGGATGAGCAGTTCTTC.

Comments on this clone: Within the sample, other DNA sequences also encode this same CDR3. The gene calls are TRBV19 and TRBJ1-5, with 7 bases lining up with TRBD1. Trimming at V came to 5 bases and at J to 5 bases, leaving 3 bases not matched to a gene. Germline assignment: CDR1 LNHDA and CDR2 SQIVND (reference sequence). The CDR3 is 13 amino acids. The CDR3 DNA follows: TGTGCCAGTAGTCCCGACAGGGATCAGCCCCAGCATTTT. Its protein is CASSPDRDQPQHF.

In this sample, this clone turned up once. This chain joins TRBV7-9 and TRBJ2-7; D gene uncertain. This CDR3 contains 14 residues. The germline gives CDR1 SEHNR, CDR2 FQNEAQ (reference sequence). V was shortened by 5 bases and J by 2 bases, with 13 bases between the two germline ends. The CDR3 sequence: CASSPPRVTYEQYF. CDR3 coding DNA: TGTGCCAGCAGCCCCCCCCGAGTAACCTACGAGCAGTACTTC.

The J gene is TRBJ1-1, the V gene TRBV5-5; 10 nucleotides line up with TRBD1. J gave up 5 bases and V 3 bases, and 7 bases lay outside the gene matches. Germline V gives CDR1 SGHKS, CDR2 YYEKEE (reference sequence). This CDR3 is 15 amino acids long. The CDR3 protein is CASSSPGTGVTEAFF. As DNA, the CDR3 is TGTGCCAGCAGCTCTCCCGGGACAGGGGTTACTGAAGCTTTCTTT. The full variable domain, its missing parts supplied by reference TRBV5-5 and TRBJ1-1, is DAGVTQSPTHLIKTRGQQVTLRCSPISGHKSVSWYQQVLGQGPQFIFQYYEKEERGRGNFPDRFSARQFPNYSSELNVNALLLGDSALYLCASSSPGTGVTEAFFGQGTRLTVV.